The 2 T cell receptor beta chains reported below all come from one sample, sequenced in a study of cytomegalovirus exposure and HLA in healthy donors. Some clones are missing from TCRdb's copy, which holds only in-frame ones; the method was immunoSEQ multiplex PCR. In the table there are some 140,000 clones, 82% of which are singletons. Sequencing was performed on PBMCs. The receptor source for this set is a man aged 25 to 40 in good health and CMV-seropositive.

The V call is TRBV30, the J call TRBJ2-5; possible D gene TRBD1, 6 bases. V was trimmed by 1 base and J by 7 bases, leaving 10 bases between them. This CDR3 is built from 12 residues. CDR1 GTSNPN and CDR2 SVGIG come from the germline V gene (reference sequence). The CDR3 is CAWSAGGRTQYF. The CDR3, as DNA: TGTGCCTGGAGTGCTGGGGGCCGGACCCAGTACTTC. Full variable domain (remainder filled in from reference TRBV30 and TRBJ2-5): SQTIHQWPATLVQPVGSPLSLECTVEGTSNPNLYWYRQAAGRGLQLLFYSVGIGQISSEVPQNLSASRPQDRQFILSSKKLLLSDSGFYLCAWSAGGRTQYFGPGTRLLVL.

The chain links TRBV27 to TRBJ1-2, with D uncertain. This CDR3 has 13 residues. Per germline, CDR1 MNHEY and CDR2 SMNVEV (reference sequence). Deletions cut 6 bases from V and 4 bases from J, with 12 bases between. The CDR3 protein is CASRTSQAYGYTF. The CDR3 DNA is TGTGCCAGCAGGACCTCCCAGGCCTATGGCTACACCTTC.